The 24 T cell receptor beta chains below were found in one sample sequenced in a study of T cells in Graves' hyperthyroidism and ophthalmopathy. Researchers amplified the TCR beta CDR3 regions from RNA transcripts. Primed by the HTBI set, a first-round RT-PCR was run on the TCR CDR3. TCRdb independently ran MiXCR on the multiplex PCR reads; one entry per CDR3 protein. The sample holds about 350,000 distinct CDR3 sequences, around a sixth seen once. The sequenced material came from blood. The receptor source for this set is a woman aged 35 to 49 with Graves' ophthalmopathy.

There are many counts of this clonotype. The chain joins TRBV2 to TRBJ2-4; a possible D gene is TRBD1 (5 bases). The CDR3 is 13 residues long. Looked up from germline, CDR1 is SNHLY and CDR2 is FYNNEI. The V end was cut by 5 bases, the J end by 1 base, with 6 bases between. This CDR3 is CASSPGAKNIQYF. CDR3 coding DNA: TGTGCCAGCAGTCCAGGGGCCAAAAACATTCAGTACTTC.

There are many counts of this clonotype. The gene calls are TRBV27 and TRBJ2-5; D remains unclear. The germline gives CDR1 MNHEY, CDR2 SMNVEV (reference sequence). V dropped 4 bases and J dropped 5 bases, with 14 bases sitting between them. CDR3 size: 14 residues. DNA for the CDR3: TGTGCCAGCAGTTCCCTCGTGGGTTTTGAGACCCAGTACTTC. As protein: CASSSLVGFETQYF.

This clonotype was detected ten times or more. The chain uses TRBV2 and TRBJ2-5; 9 nucleotides align to TRBD2. V shed 7 bases and J 2 bases; nucleotides not matched to a gene: 2. CDR1 SNHLY and CDR2 FYNNEI come from the germline V gene. The CDR3 is 13 residues long. CDR3 coding DNA: TGTGCCAGCAAGCGGGAGGTGCAAGAGACCCAGTACTTC. Protein: CASKREVQETQYF.

This clonotype was seen repeatedly, ten times or more. The rearrangement uses TRBV6-5 and TRBJ1-5; no clear D. This CDR3 contains 15 residues. Germline-derived CDR1 and CDR2 are MNHEY and SVGAGI. V lost 4 bases, J lost 2 bases, and 12 bases lay in between. The CDR3 nucleotides read TGTGCCAGCAGTTCCTCCAGGAAGGGCAATCAGCCCCAGCATTTT. This translates into CASSSSRKGNQPQHF.

This clonotype was seen a handful of times. The chain recombines TRBV6-2 or TRBV6-3 with TRBJ1-1, with 7 bases matching TRBD1. Unmatched junction bases numbered 6, after V lost 0 bases and J lost 5 bases. This CDR3 is built from 15 residues. Per germline, CDR1 MNHEY and CDR2 SVGEGT. CDR3: CASSYSAQGHTEAFF. CDR3 bases: TGTGCCAGCAGTTACTCTGCACAGGGGCATACTGAAGCTTTCTTT.

The chain combines TRBV5-1 with TRBJ2-7; no definite D call. V lost 2 bases, J lost 3 bases, and 18 bases lay in between. The germline V gene has CDR1 SGHRS and CDR2 YFSETQ. This CDR3 comprises 16 residues. CDR3 residues: CASSFPTASLDYEQYF. CDR3 in DNA: TGCGCCAGCAGCTTCCCGACCGCGAGTCTTGACTACGAGCAGTACTTC.

This clonotype came up many times. This sequence joins TRBV11-2 and TRBJ2-2; D call uncertain. The CDR3 loop spans 16 amino acids. Germline-derived CDR1 and CDR2 are SGHAT and FQNNGV. Trimming took off 2 bases at V and 5 bases at J, with 15 bases between the two ends. The CDR3 spells CASSLPTFWETGELFF. Written as DNA, the CDR3 is TGTGCCAGCAGCTTACCTACTTTTTGGGAAACCGGGGAGCTGTTTTTT. Full variable domain (missing parts from reference TRBV11-2 and TRBJ2-2): EAGVAQSPRYKIIEKRQSVAFWCNPISGHATLYWYQQILGQGPKLLIQFQNNGVVDDSQLPKDRFSAERLKGVDSTLKIQPAKLEDSAVYLCASSLPTFWETGELFFGEGSRLTVL.

There are many counts of this clonotype. The rearrangement links TRBV30 to TRBJ2-7; possibly TRBD2 for D (6 bases). The length of the CDR3 is 13 residues. CDR1 and CDR2 from the germline V gene are GTSNPN and SVGIG (reference sequence). This CDR3 reads CASVGGDGYEQYF. DNA for the CDR3: TGTGCTTCTGTGGGGGGAGACGGGTACGAGCAGTACTTC.

This clonotype was counted ten times or more. The gene calls are TRBV29-1 and TRBJ1-1; D ambiguous. The CDR3 loop spans 13 amino acids. Between the trimmed V and J ends, which lost 5 bases and 0 bases, there was a span of 10 bases. Germline V CDR1 and CDR2: SQVTM, ANQGSEA. The CDR3 is CSVSVQMNTEAFF. The CDR3 DNA sequence: TGCAGCGTTTCTGTGCAGATGAACACTGAAGCTTTCTTT.

As for this clonotype: Sequence at one end of the junction differs from germline and may be a read error. The V gene is TRBV12-3 or TRBV12-4, the J gene TRBJ2-7, with D perhaps being TRBD1 or TRBD2 (6 bases each). The J call is doubtful: the DNA matches TRBJ2-1 better. The CDR3 covers 13 residues. CDR3 in DNA: TGTGCCAGCAGTCTAGCCGGGGGCTACGAGCAGTTCTTC. It yields the protein CASSLAGGYEQFF.

This clonotype was counted ten times or more. The chain recombines TRBV20-1 with TRBJ2-7; 7 bases are shared with TRBD2. After removal of 5 bases from V and 3 bases from J, the junction contained 7 bases not matched to a gene. This CDR3 region has 13 residues. Germline V lookup: CDR1 DFQATT, CDR2 SNEGSKA (reference sequence). The CDR3 is CSASWTSDYEQYF. CDR3 bases: TGCAGTGCTTCCTGGACTAGTGACTACGAGCAGTACTTC.

This clonotype was seen ten or more times. V is TRBV5-1 and J is TRBJ2-7; D may match TRBD1 or TRBD2 (5 bases each). CDR1 and CDR2 (germline): SGHRS, YFSETQ. The CDR3 contains 13 residues. V lost 7 bases, J lost 3 bases, and 14 bases lay in between. CDR3 sequence (DNA): TGCGCCAGCCGACGGGACCGATTCTACGAGCAGTACTTC. This codes for CASRRDRFYEQYF. The whole variable domain, filled in from reference TRBV5-1 and TRBJ2-7, reads KAGVTQTPRYLIKTRGQQVTLSCSPISGHRSVSWYQQTPGQGLQFLFEYFSETQRNKGNFPGRFSGRQFSNSRSEMNVSTLELGDSALYLCASRRDRFYEQYFGPGTRLTVT.

The chain combines TRBV12-5 with TRBJ1-1, with D maybe TRBD1 (5 bases). With 2 bases removed from V and 1 base from J, the gap between germline ends came to 14 bases. Germline V gives CDR1 LGHNT, CDR2 FRNRAP. The CDR3 consists of 16 residues. DNA for the CDR3: TGTGCTAGTGGTTTGTCCGGACGAGGGGCGAACACTGAAGCTTTCTTT. This codes for CASGLSGRGANTEAFF. Full variable domain (outside the CDR3, taken from reference TRBV12-5 and TRBJ1-1): DARVTQTPRHKVTEMGQEVTMRCQPILGHNTVFWYRQTMMQGLELLAYFRNRAPLDDSGMPKDRFSAEMPDATLATLKIQPSEPRDSAVYFCASGLSGRGANTEAFFGQGTRLTVV.

This clonotype occurred many times. An end of the junction does not agree with germline; a read error may underlie this. The V and J genes are TRBV7-7 and TRBJ1-5, with D possibly being TRBD1 (5 bases). Germline CDR1 is SSHAT and CDR2 is FNYEAQ (reference sequence). The CDR3 consists of 17 residues. The CDR3: CASTKFYASGRNQPQHF. The CDR3 DNA reads as TGTGCTAGCACCAAGTTCTACGCTTCAGGGAGGAATCAGCCCCAGCATTTT.

This clonotype was seen ten or more times. CDR3 nucleotide sequence: TGTGCCACCCAATCTCTGGGGAACACTGAAGCTTTCTTT. Protein product: CATQSLGNTEAFF. This chain links TRBV25-1 with TRBJ1-1; D ambiguous. Germline V gene lookup returns CDR1 MGHDK and CDR2 SYGVNS. Trimming removed 10 bases at V and 1 base at J, with 13 bases between. The CDR3 is 13 amino acids. The complete variable domain, with remaining parts taken from reference TRBV25-1 and TRBJ1-1, reads EADIYQTPRYLVIGTGKKITLECSQTMGHDKMYWYQQDPGMELHLIHYSYGVNSTEKGDLSSESTVSRIRTEHFPLTLESARPSHTSQYLCATQSLGNTEAFFGQGTRLTVV.

This clonotype was seen ten or more times. V and J are TRBV7-8 and TRBJ2-7; 9 bases line up with TRBD1. Germline V gene data show CDR1 as SGHVS and CDR2 as FQNEAQ. The CDR3 contains 15 residues. V dropped 5 bases and J dropped 2; count of bases not matched to a gene: 7. The CDR3 region has the DNA TGTGCCAGCAGCCCACGTCGGGACAGGGCCTACGAGCAGTACTTC. Residues: CASSPRRDRAYEQYF.

At least ten counts were recorded for this clonotype. The genes are TRBV29-1 and TRBJ2-7; D is ambiguous. From germline, CDR1 is SQVTM and CDR2 ANQGSEA. V was cut by 5 bases and J by 3 bases, with 11 bases left in between. The CDR3 loop spans 12 amino acids. CDR3 DNA sequence: TGCAGCGTTCGGACGGTGAGCTACGAGCAGTACTTC. Translated: CSVRTVSYEQYF.

This clonotype was seen ten or more times. J is TRBJ2-5 and V is TRBV2; tentative D call: TRBD2 (6 bases). CDR3 size: 14 residues. CDR1 is SNHLY and CDR2 is FYNNEI in the germline V gene. Trimming pared 11 bases from V and 0 bases from J, leaving 16 bases between. CDR3 nucleotides: TGTGCCTTAACCGTGGGGAGGTACCAAGAGACCCAGTACTTC. Translation: CALTVGRYQETQYF.

This clonotype was detected many times. The rearrangement joins TRBV4-1 to TRBJ1-1; perhaps TRBD1 as D (6 bases). Germline assignment: CDR1 MGHRA and CDR2 YSYEKL. The CDR3 is made up of 16 amino acids. The germline V and J ends were trimmed by 1 base and 1 base, with 13 bases remaining between them. The CDR3 reads CASSQGLGQPNTEAFF. The CDR3 region has the DNA TGCGCCAGCAGCCAAGGGCTCGGACAGCCGAACACTGAAGCTTTCTTT.

This clonotype was observed at least ten times. The chain couples TRBV2 to TRBJ2-2; possibly TRBD1 or TRBD2 for D (6 bases each). With 3 bases removed from V and 5 bases from J, the gap between germline ends came to 16 bases. This CDR3 spans 16 amino acids. CDR1 SNHLY and CDR2 FYNNEI come from the germline V gene. This CDR3 is CASSDLSQGRTGELFF. For the CDR3, the DNA is TGTGCCAGCAGTGACCTAAGTCAGGGGAGGACCGGGGAGCTGTTTTTT.

This clonotype appeared many times. The rearrangement links TRBV6-1 to TRBJ1-3; no definite D call. CDR1 and CDR2 (germline): MNHNS, SASEGT. This CDR3 comprises 12 residues. With 7 bases removed from V and 11 bases from J, the gap between germline ends came to 15 bases. The CDR3 reads CASIAGRAPIYF. Written as DNA, the CDR3 is TGTGCCAGCATTGCCGGGCGGGCCCCCATATATTTT.

The table lists this clonotype with many counts. The rearrangement joins TRBV14 to TRBJ2-7; TRBD1 matches at 9 bases. Germline V gene sequence: CDR1 SGHDN, CDR2 FVKESK. J gave up 11 bases and V 2 bases, and 7 bases lay outside the gene matches. The CDR3 has 13 residues. CDR3 region: CASSQPPGQGKYF. CDR3 bases: TGTGCCAGCAGCCAACCCCCCGGACAGGGGAAGTACTTC.

This clonotype was recorded many times. This sequence joins TRBV14 and TRBJ1-1; 7 bases are shared with TRBD1. The CDR3 sequence is 16 residues long. The germline V gene encodes CDR1 SGHDN and CDR2 FVKESK. After removal of 4 bases from V and 4 bases from J, the junction contained 12 bases not matched to a gene. CDR3 in amino acids: CASSPLRGEVGTEAFF. CDR3 coding DNA: TGTGCCAGCAGCCCGCTCAGGGGGGAGGTTGGCACTGAAGCTTTCTTT.

V usage is TRBV27 and J usage is TRBJ1-5, with D hard to call. CDR1 is MNHEY and CDR2 is SMNVEV in the germline V gene (reference sequence). This CDR3 region has 14 residues. V was trimmed by 6 bases and J by 5 bases, leaving 14 bases between them. The CDR3 nucleotides read TGTGCCAGCAGACCGGGAGGCATCTATCAGCCCCAGCATTTT. Encoded protein: CASRPGGIYQPQHF.